This T cell receptor beta chain was profiled in a study of blood T cells in healthy people across ages. Primers used in a second PCR of roughly 7 to 11 cycles were a sample-barcoded 5' primer and a J-beta primer mix. TCRdb reanalysed the 5' RACE reads using MiXCR and keeps one entry per CDR3 protein. The data contain 2 million or so distinct CDR3 sequences, 40% to 55% of them singletons. Trimming removed 3 bases from V and 0 bases from J, with 6 bases in between. CDR1 is DFQATT, CDR2 SNEGSKA, per germline (reference sequence). The CDR3 runs 13 residues. This clonotype was seen only a few times. The sequencing input was blood. The receptor's source is a woman aged 40-49 years in good health. V and J are TRBV20-1 and TRBJ1-5; D uncertain. The CDR3 coding sequence is TGCAGTGCTAGTAGCGATAGCAATCAGCCCCAGCATTTT. It translates to CSASSDSNQPQHF.